These T cell receptor beta chains were read from a single sample in a study of cytomegalovirus exposure and HLA in healthy donors. Sequencing was performed with immunoSEQ multiplex PCR; in TCRdb, only in-frame clones are kept and a portion is missing. The table shows 100,000 or so clones, with just under 95% occurring only once. Sequenced sample: PBMCs. Source of these receptors: a woman aged 18-29 years in good health and CMV-seronegative. Each CDR3 is given with its conserved first and last residue. Fields, in order: D gene, clone size, J gene, V gene, CDR3 DNA, CDR3 protein. The D gene is left open where the match is weak. Size tells how often a clone was seen (once, few, many) or the class of an expanded clone, and some rows leave it out.

d_gene: TRBD2
abundance: NA
j_gene: TRBJ2-1
v_gene: TRBV9
CDR3nt: TGTGCCAGCAGTCCGGGGGGGAATCCCTACAATGAGCAGTTCTTC
CDR3aa: CASSPGGNPYNEQFF

d_gene: TRBD1
abundance: NA
j_gene: TRBJ2-5
v_gene: TRBV6-5
CDR3nt: TGTGCCAGCAGTTCAACCGGGACAGGGGGGCAAGAGACCCAGTACTTC
CDR3aa: CASSSTGTGGQETQYF

d_gene: NA
abundance: NA
j_gene: TRBJ1-4
v_gene: TRBV9
CDR3nt: TGTGCCAGCAGCCCCGGGTTGACCCTTAATGAAAAACTGTTTTTT
CDR3aa: CASSPGLTLNEKLFF

d_gene: TRBD1
abundance: NA
j_gene: TRBJ2-5
v_gene: TRBV9
CDR3nt: TGTGCCAGCAGCGTTTCCGGGGACAGATTATTAATTTCGTACTTC
CDR3aa: CASSVSGDRLLISYF

d_gene: TRBD1
abundance: NA
j_gene: TRBJ1-2
v_gene: TRBV13
CDR3nt: TGTGCCACGCAGACCGGGACAGCCTATGGCTACACCTTC
CDR3aa: CATQTGTAYGYTF

d_gene: TRBD2
abundance: NA
j_gene: TRBJ2-6
v_gene: TRBV5-1
CDR3nt: TGCGCCAGCAGCTTGGAACGCGGGAGGGCCTCTGGGGCCAACGTCCTGACTTTC
CDR3aa: CASSLERGRASGANVLTF

d_gene: TRBD2
abundance: NA
j_gene: TRBJ2-5
v_gene: TRBV19
CDR3nt: TGTGCCAGTAGTATGGGACTAGCGGGGGGGCAAGAGACCCAGTACTTC
CDR3aa: CASSMGLAGGQETQYF

d_gene: NA
abundance: NA
j_gene: TRBJ2-5
v_gene: TRBV27
CDR3nt: TGTGCCAGCAGTGGGAATAACAGGGCCAGCCAAGAGACCCAGTACTTC
CDR3aa: CASSGNNRASQETQYF

d_gene: NA
abundance: NA
j_gene: TRBJ2-3
v_gene: TRBV14
CDR3nt: TGTGCCAGCAGCCCCCTCGGGGGACGAACCATCACAGATACGCAGTATTTT
CDR3aa: CASSPLGGRTITDTQYF

d_gene: TRBD2
abundance: NA
j_gene: TRBJ2-2
v_gene: TRBV6-5
CDR3nt: TGTGCCAGCAGTTCCCGCGGGACTACGAACACCGGGGAGCTGTTTTTT
CDR3aa: CASSSRGTTNTGELFF

d_gene: NA
abundance: NA
j_gene: TRBJ2-1
v_gene: TRBV5-1
CDR3nt: TGCGCCAGCAGCTTGCCGTACAATGAGCAGTTCTTC
CDR3aa: CASSLPYNEQFF

d_gene: TRBD2
abundance: NA
j_gene: TRBJ2-5
v_gene: TRBV5-1
CDR3nt: TGCGCCAGCAGCTTATTGGCCAGCGGGGCGGAGACCCAGTACTTC
CDR3aa: CASSLLASGAETQYF

d_gene: NA
abundance: once
j_gene: TRBJ1-3
v_gene: TRBV7-7
CDR3nt: TGTGCTAGCAGCGCCAACAGGGTTCTCTCTGGAAACACCATATATTTT
CDR3aa: CASSANRVLSGNTIYF

d_gene: TRBD1
abundance: NA
j_gene: TRBJ1-2
v_gene: TRBV5-6
CDR3nt: TGTGCCAGCGGGGGCGACAGGGACAACTATGGCTACACCTTC
CDR3aa: CASGGDRDNYGYTF

d_gene: TRBD1
abundance: NA
j_gene: TRBJ1-2
v_gene: TRBV19
CDR3nt: TGTGCCAGTAGTGAGGGATGGGACAGGGCCCCAATTCGCGCGGAAAACTATGGCTACACCTTC
CDR3aa: CASSEGWDRAPIRAENYGYTF

d_gene: NA
abundance: once
j_gene: TRBJ2-1
v_gene: TRBV7-2
CDR3nt: TGTGCCAGCAGCTTACGGGGGTATGAGCAGTTCTTC
CDR3aa: CASSLRGYEQFF

d_gene: TRBD2
abundance: NA
j_gene: TRBJ2-1
v_gene: TRBV2
CDR3nt: TGTGCCAGCAGCCAGACTAGCGACTCCTACAATGAGCAGTTCTTC
CDR3aa: CASSQTSDSYNEQFF

d_gene: TRBD2
abundance: NA
j_gene: TRBJ2-1
v_gene: TRBV10-1
CDR3nt: TGCGCCAGCAGTGACCTAGCGGGACCGAACCTATACAATGAGCAGTTCTTC
CDR3aa: CASSDLAGPNLYNEQFF

d_gene: TRBD1
abundance: NA
j_gene: TRBJ1-3
v_gene: TRBV4-3
CDR3nt: TGCGCCAGCAGCCAAGACCCGACAGGGGGGACTGGAAACACCATATATTTT
CDR3aa: CASSQDPTGGTGNTIYF

d_gene: NA
abundance: NA
j_gene: TRBJ2-2
v_gene: TRBV11-2
CDR3nt: TGTGCCAGCAGCCTAAACGAGTTAAACACCGGGGAGCTGTTTTTT
CDR3aa: CASSLNELNTGELFF

d_gene: TRBD2
abundance: NA
j_gene: TRBJ2-5
v_gene: TRBV7-9
CDR3nt: TGTGCCAGCAGCCTGACTAGCGGGGGGGGAGAGACCCAGTACTTC
CDR3aa: CASSLTSGGGETQYF

d_gene: TRBD1
abundance: once
j_gene: TRBJ1-1
v_gene: TRBV6-1
CDR3nt: TGTGCCAGCAGTGATCTCGACAGGGCCAACACTGAAGCTTTCTTT
CDR3aa: CASSDLDRANTEAFF

d_gene: NA
abundance: NA
j_gene: TRBJ1-5
v_gene: TRBV6-5
CDR3nt: TGTGCCAGCAGTTTATCGACAGTCAATCAGCCCCAGCATTTT
CDR3aa: CASSLSTVNQPQHF

d_gene: TRBD1
abundance: NA
j_gene: TRBJ2-5
v_gene: TRBV18
CDR3nt: TGTGCCAGCTCACCTGCCTCACAGGGGGCTTGGGAGACCCAGTACTTC
CDR3aa: CASSPASQGAWETQYF

d_gene: NA
abundance: NA
j_gene: TRBJ2-7
v_gene: TRBV7-9
CDR3nt: TGTGCCAGCAGCCCGTACACAGGGTTAACCTACGAGCAGTACTTC
CDR3aa: CASSPYTGLTYEQYF

d_gene: TRBD1
abundance: NA
j_gene: TRBJ1-1
v_gene: TRBV7-6
CDR3nt: TGTGCCAGCAGCTCCCAGGGGGCTGCTTTCTTT
CDR3aa: CASSSQGAAFF

d_gene: TRBD2
abundance: NA
j_gene: TRBJ2-3
v_gene: TRBV6-5
CDR3nt: TGTGCCAGCAGCCTATTCGGGGGGGATACGCAGTATTTT
CDR3aa: CASSLFGGDTQYF

d_gene: NA
abundance: once
j_gene: TRBJ1-2
v_gene: TRBV7-9
CDR3nt: TGTGCCAGCAGCCCCGGAGGGACCTATGGCTACACCTTC
CDR3aa: CASSPGGTYGYTF

d_gene: NA
abundance: NA
j_gene: TRBJ2-7
v_gene: TRBV27
CDR3nt: TGTGCCAGCACCTCGGCGCGAGGTACCTACGAGCAGTACTTC
CDR3aa: CASTSARGTYEQYF

d_gene: NA
abundance: NA
j_gene: TRBJ1-3
v_gene: TRBV5-1
CDR3nt: TGCGCCAGCAGCTTGGATAGCTCTGGAAACACCATATATTTT
CDR3aa: CASSLDSSGNTIYF

d_gene: NA
abundance: NA
j_gene: TRBJ1-2
v_gene: TRBV11-2
CDR3nt: TGTGCCAGCAGCCACGGGGGGGCAGACTATGGCTACACCTTC
CDR3aa: CASSHGGADYGYTF

d_gene: NA
abundance: NA
j_gene: TRBJ1-2
v_gene: TRBV14
CDR3nt: TGTGCCAGCAGCCAAGGCGAATTTAGTGCGTATGGCTACACCTTC
CDR3aa: CASSQGEFSAYGYTF